The source of this T cell receptor (beta chain) is a study of graft-versus-host responses after intestinal transplantation. Across the study: All recipients were transplanted with multivisceral, liver-intestinal, or isolated intestinal grafts. Once they had received anti-thymocyte globulin induction, all recipients took tacrolimus and steroids for around 3 years.

Data came from immunoSEQ multiplex PCR; TCRdb stores just in-frame clones and leaves some out. The table records roughly 56,000 clones, under 95% of them present only once. V was clipped by 5 bases and J by 3 bases; unmatched bases: 9. Germline loops: CDR1 PRHDT, CDR2 FYEKMQ (reference sequence). CDR3 length: 15 residues. Study findings and constraints: Circulating GvH clone levels at their peak were associated with HvG declines (early post-transplant).

Comment on this clone: Its antigen remains unknown.

The TCR comes from a human patient who received an intestinal transplant, so some T cells may come from the graft donor. The chain uses TRBV13 and TRBJ2-7, with TRBD2 matching over 8 bases. The sample was PBMCs, taken approximately four months after intestinal transplantation. The DNA of the CDR3 is TGTGCCAGCAGCGCACCCGGGACTAGAAACTACGAGCAGTACTTC. Translated: CASSAPGTRNYEQYF.